This T cell receptor (beta chain) was sequenced for a study of early T cells in non-severe SARS-CoV-2 infection. Study at large: Sequencing of unsorted whole blood was done on bulk RNA, leaving chains unpaired.

Germline V gene lookup returns CDR1 SNHLY and CDR2 FYNNEI. Losses at the gene ends were 3 bases for V and 4 bases for J; bases not matched to a gene: 9. The CDR3 spans 17 residues. Attachment of unique molecular identifiers to individual cDNA molecules was performed. TCRdb analysed the 5' RACE reads with MiXCR anew, one entry per CDR3 protein. There are just over 95,000 distinct CDR3 sequences in the sample; 11% occur only once, and approximately 5.4% lies in the top ten. The sample taken for sequencing was whole blood. The chain recombines TRBV2 with TRBJ1-5; 10 bases line up with TRBD1. The clonotype was recovered from an adult who was a healthcare worker with PCR-confirmed SARS-CoV-2 infection or an uninfected control (not recorded which). CDR3 amino acids: CASSEFLRQGANQPQHF. CDR3 DNA sequence: TGTGCCAGCAGTGAGTTTCTGAGACAGGGGGCGAATCAGCCCCAGCATTTT.